Below are 30 T cell receptor beta chains sequenced from a single sample in a study of blood T cell repertoires in COVID-19. The table came from immunoSEQ multiplex PCR; TCRdb's copy has only in-frame clones and leaves some out. The table has 250,000 or so clones, more than 75% seen once. Material for sequencing was PBMCs or T cells enriched from blood (not recorded which). The origin of the receptors is a man in his forties or fifties who had recovered from COVID-19.

The DNA for the CDR3 is TGTGCCAGCAGCGCTGGGACTTCCACCGGGGAGCTGTTTTTT. This encodes CASSAGTSTGELFF. The V call is TRBV9, the J call TRBJ2-2, with a possible D match to TRBD2 (6 bases). V was shortened by 3 bases and J by 4 bases, with 10 bases between the two germline ends. The CDR3 length is 14 residues. Germline V lookup: CDR1 SGDLS, CDR2 YYNGEE. The complete variable domain, with remaining parts taken from reference TRBV9 and TRBJ2-2, reads DSGVTQTPKHLITATGQRVTLRCSPRSGDLSVYWYQQSLDQGLQFLIQYYNGEERAKGNILERFSAQQFPDLHSELNLSSLELGDSALYFCASSAGTSTGELFFGEGSRLTVL.

The chain links TRBV7-9 to TRBJ1-2; D is uncertain. The V end was cut by 1 base, the J end by 7 bases, with 13 bases between. The germline CDR1 and CDR2 sequences are SEHNR and FQNEAQ (reference sequence). This CDR3 region has 14 residues. The CDR3 nucleotides read TGTGCCAGCAGCTTAGACGGCGGGTTTATTGGCTACACCTTC. This translates into CASSLDGGFIGYTF.

This clone was counted only a few times. The gene calls are TRBV27 and TRBJ2-1; 13 positions match TRBD2. This CDR3 comprises 15 residues. Trimming took 3 bases from V and 10 from J; bases not matched to a gene: 6. Germline CDR1 reads MNHEY; CDR2 reads SMNVEV (reference sequence). The CDR3 is CASSFWTSGSDEQFF. The CDR3 nucleotides read TGTGCCAGCAGTTTTTGGACTAGCGGGAGTGACGAGCAGTTCTTC.

This CDR3 reads CASSPRGTGSEAFF. CDR3 bases: TGTGCCAGCAGCCCGAGAGGGACAGGGAGTGAAGCTTTCTTT. This chain uses TRBV7-9 with TRBJ1-1, with 9 bases that match TRBD1. V shed 5 bases, J shed 7 bases, and the junction held 8 bases outside the gene matches. The CDR3 is 14 amino acids. Per germline, CDR1 SEHNR and CDR2 FQNEAQ (reference sequence).

The chain combines TRBV27 with TRBJ2-1; D is possibly TRBD2 (7 bases). Germline V gene data show CDR1 as MNHEY and CDR2 as SMNVEV (reference sequence). This CDR3 is built from 15 residues. V gave up 3 bases and J gave up 4 bases, with 13 bases separating them. The CDR3 nucleotides are TGTGCCAGCAGTTTGTGGGGGGGGCTATACAATGAGCAGTTCTTC. Its translation is CASSLWGGLYNEQFF.

V is TRBV19 and J is TRBJ1-2; TRBD1 might be the D (5 bases). The germline V gene has CDR1 LNHDA and CDR2 SQIVND (reference sequence). Trimming left V 5 bases short and J 6 bases short, with 19 bases between. CDR3 length equals 15 residues. CDR3 sequence reads: CASSPWGGLTDGYTF. CDR3 bases: TGTGCCAGTAGTCCATGGGGGGGATTGACGGATGGCTACACCTTC.

This clone occurred many times. This sequence joins TRBV7-2 and TRBJ2-3; tentative D call: TRBD2 (6 bases). Germline V gene data show CDR1 as SGHTA and CDR2 as FQGNSA. Trimming cost V 3 bases and J 2 bases, with 12 bases left between them. The CDR3 has 15 residues. CDR3 amino acids: CASSFVAANTDTQYF. In DNA, the CDR3 is TGTGCCAGCAGCTTCGTAGCGGCAAACACAGATACGCAGTATTTT.

A single count supports this clone. The chain combines TRBV27 with TRBJ1-2; 8 bases are a match to TRBD1. V shed 5 bases and J 0 bases; nucleotides not matched to a gene: 5. The CDR3 is 15 amino acids. Germline V gene sequence: CDR1 MNHEY, CDR2 SMNVEV (reference sequence). The CDR3 here is CASSGQGGANYGYTF. CDR3 DNA: TGTGCCAGCAGTGGACAGGGAGGCGCTAACTATGGCTACACCTTC.

The chain has TRBV28 and TRBJ1-5, with 7 bases aligning to TRBD1. Germline V CDR1 and CDR2: MDHEN, SYDVKM. The CDR3 length is 17 residues. Germline trimming cut 6 bases from V and 0 bases from J; bases unmatched to any gene: 11. CDR3: CASSLAGTEYSNQPQHF. The CDR3 DNA is TGTGCCAGCAGCCTTGCAGGGACAGAGTATAGCAATCAGCCCCAGCATTTT.

The rearrangement joins TRBV29-1 to TRBJ1-3, with D possibly TRBD1 on 5 matching bases. This CDR3 region has 13 residues. V shed 4 bases and J shed 3 bases, with 10 bases lying between them. The V gene's germline CDR1 is SQVTM and CDR2 ANQGSEA. The CDR3 DNA reads as TGCAGCGTTGTAGGGACTTTTGGAAACACCATATATTTT. As protein: CSVVGTFGNTIYF.

This clone was counted a single time. The chain uses TRBV19 and TRBJ1-2, with 10 bases identical to TRBD1. This CDR3 region has 13 residues. Trimming removed 6 bases from V and 8 bases from J; junction bases left unmatched: 6. From germline, CDR1 is LNHDA and CDR2 SQIVND (reference sequence). CDR3 in DNA: TGTGCCAGTAGATATCGGGACAGGGGAGGCTACACCTTC. Its protein is CASRYRDRGGYTF.

V usage is TRBV15 and J usage is TRBJ2-3; 7 bases match TRBD2. There are 16 residues in the CDR3. The V gene end was trimmed by 5 bases and the J gene end by 1 base; junction bases not matched to a gene: 9. Per germline, CDR1 LNHNV and CDR2 YYDKDF (reference sequence). The CDR3 sequence: CATSLRAGQGTDTQYF. In nucleotides, the CDR3 is TGTGCCACCAGCCTTAGAGCGGGGCAAGGCACAGATACGCAGTATTTT. Full variable domain (missing parts from reference TRBV15 and TRBJ2-3): DAMVIQNPRYQVTQFGKPVTLSCSQTLNHNVMYWYQQKSSQAPKLLFHYYDKDFNNEADTPDNFQSRRPNTSFCFLDIRSPGLGDTAMYLCATSLRAGQGTDTQYFGPGTRLTVL.

The chain joins TRBV5-1 to TRBJ1-1, with no clear D. CDR1 is SGHRS and CDR2 is YFSETQ in the germline V gene. The CDR3 is made up of 14 amino acids. The V end lost 2 bases, the J end lost 4 bases, and 12 bases lay between the germline ends. The CDR3 loop reads CASSLGEAGTEAFF. The CDR3 DNA reads TGCGCCAGCAGCTTAGGAGAGGCGGGCACTGAAGCTTTCTTT.

The rearrangement uses TRBV30 and TRBJ1-4, with 11 bases matching TRBD1. The CDR3 covers 15 residues. V shed 1 base, J shed 7 bases, and the junction held 5 bases outside the gene matches. Germline CDR1 is GTSNPN and CDR2 is SVGIG (reference sequence). The CDR3 sequence is CAWSGAGTGGEKLFF. CDR3 DNA sequence: TGTGCCTGGAGTGGAGCCGGGACAGGGGGTGAAAAACTGTTTTTT.

V gene TRBV6-4 combines with J gene TRBJ2-1; 12 nucleotides align to TRBD2. CDR1 MRHNA and CDR2 SNTAGT come from the germline V gene. V shed 4 bases and J 8 bases; nucleotides not matched to a gene: 6. The CDR3 runs to 15 residues. In DNA form, the CDR3 reads TGTGCCAGCAGTGGAACTAGCGGGGGGAGGGATGAGCAGTTCTTC. It translates to CASSGTSGGRDEQFF.

The V and J genes are TRBV27 and TRBJ2-7; D may be TRBD1 (5 bases). From germline, CDR1 is MNHEY and CDR2 SMNVEV (reference sequence). V lost 5 bases to trimming and J lost 6 bases, with 17 bases between them. This CDR3 comprises 14 residues. The chain's CDR3 is CASSRGLGWIEQYF. CDR3 in DNA: TGTGCCAGCAGTAGGGGCTTAGGGTGGATCGAGCAGTACTTC.

The chain couples TRBV28 to TRBJ2-1; D is ambiguous. CDR3 length equals 14 residues. V was cut by 2 bases and J by 8 bases, with 13 bases left in between. Germline CDR1 MDHEN, CDR2 SYDVKM. CDR3 residues: CASSLRQVADEQFF. CDR3 nucleotides: TGTGCCAGCAGTTTACGCCAGGTTGCAGATGAGCAGTTCTTC. The whole variable domain, filled in from reference TRBV28 and TRBJ2-1, reads DVKVTQSSRYLVKRTGEKVFLECVQDMDHENMFWYRQDPGLGLRLIYFSYDVKMKEKGDIPEGYSVSREKKERFSLILESASTNQTSMYLCASSLRQVADEQFFGPGTRLTVL.

CDR3 in amino acids: CASRRVAGTYNEQFF. The CDR3 DNA reads TGTGCCAGCAGGCGCGTAGCGGGAACCTACAATGAGCAGTTCTTC. This chain connects TRBV27 to TRBJ2-1; 8 bases align to TRBD2. The CDR3 has 15 residues. Germline trimming cut 6 bases from V and 2 bases from J; bases unmatched to any gene: 6. CDR1 is MNHEY, CDR2 SMNVEV, per germline (reference sequence).

The genes are TRBV7-9 and TRBJ1-2; tentatively, D is TRBD1 (5 bases). The CDR3 covers 15 residues. CDR1 is SEHNR and CDR2 is FQNEAQ in the germline V gene (reference sequence). V was cut by 1 base and J by 8 bases, with 17 bases left in between. CDR3 nucleotides: TGTGCCAGCAGCTTAGAGGGGTATCGAGGTACGGGCTACACCTTC. Its translation is CASSLEGYRGTGYTF.

The chain joins TRBV19 to TRBJ1-5; 8 bases align to TRBD1. The V and J ends lost 3 bases and 6 bases, in that order; junction bases with no gene match: 7. The CDR3 totals 15 residues. Germline V gene lookup returns CDR1 LNHDA and CDR2 SQIVND (reference sequence). The CDR3 DNA is TGTGCCAGTAGTATCGGGCAGGGGGCGTTTCAGCCCCAGCATTTT. This codes for CASSIGQGAFQPQHF.

The chain uses TRBV27 and TRBJ1-5; D ambiguous. The CDR3 is made up of 12 amino acids. Germline lookup yields CDR1 MNHEY and CDR2 SMNVEV (reference sequence). V lost 2 bases and J 7 bases, leaving 6 bases between the germline ends. The CDR3 coding sequence is TGTGCCAGCAGTTTAGGCGGGCAGCCCCAGCATTTT. It is translated as CASSLGGQPQHF.

This clone was recorded a few times. The chain combines TRBV28 with TRBJ2-7, with a possible D match to TRBD1 (5 bases). The V end lost 5 bases, the J end lost 6 bases, and 20 bases lay between the germline ends. The CDR3 contains 15 residues. Germline CDR1 and CDR2: MDHEN and SYDVKM. CDR3 nucleotides: TGTGCCAGCAGTCCTTTGAAGGGGCCGCTGCCCGAGCAGTACTTC. Its translation is CASSPLKGPLPEQYF.

This chain uses TRBV12-2 with TRBJ1-2; TRBD1, as called in the table, went unchecked against the DNA. TRBV12-2 corresponds to a pseudogene. The CDR3 runs 14 residues. Here the CDR3 DNA reads TGTGCAAGTCGCTTAGCGCTCCAGGTCCATGGCTACACCTTC. This encodes CASRLALQVHGYTF.

The chain combines TRBV7-2 with TRBJ2-1, with 7 bases matching TRBD1. CDR3 length equals 15 residues. V gave up 5 bases and J gave up 2 bases; unmatched junction bases: 6. Germline values: CDR1 SGHTA, CDR2 FQGNSA. CDR3 region: CASSIPTGPYNEQFF. CDR3 bases: TGTGCCAGCAGCATACCGACAGGGCCCTACAATGAGCAGTTCTTC.

The CDR3 is CSASLSVWTGVGYTF. In DNA, the CDR3 is TGCAGTGCTAGTCTGTCGGTGTGGACAGGGGTCGGCTACACCTTC. V gene TRBV20-1 combines with J gene TRBJ1-2; 9 nucleotides align to TRBD1. Germline V lookup: CDR1 DFQATT, CDR2 SNEGSKA (reference sequence). The CDR3 loop spans 15 amino acids. Trimming cost V 3 bases and J 8 bases; bases outside gene matches: 13.

V gene TRBV7-9 combines with J gene TRBJ2-3; D remains ambiguous. V was clipped by 3 bases and J by 6 bases, with 13 bases between them. The CDR3 runs to 14 residues. Germline lookup yields CDR1 SEHNR and CDR2 FQNEAQ (reference sequence). CDR3 protein: CASSFPSLSDTQYF. In nucleotides, the CDR3 is TGTGCCAGCAGCTTTCCATCACTGTCGGATACGCAGTATTTT. Drawing the rest from reference TRBV7-9 and TRBJ2-3, the complete variable domain is DTGVSQNPRHKITKRGQNVTFRCDPISEHNRLYWYRQTLGQGPEFLTYFQNEAQLEKSRLLSDRFSAERPKGSFSTLEIQRTEQGDSAMYLCASSFPSLSDTQYFGPGTRLTVL.

This rearrangement joins TRBV3-1 (or the pseudogene TRBV3-2) to TRBJ2-5; 8 nucleotides match TRBD1. Germline CDR1 is LGHDT and CDR2 is YNNKEL (reference sequence). The CDR3 loop spans 15 amino acids. The J segment lost 5 bases and the V segment lost 4 bases, leaving 9 bases of the junction unmatched. The CDR3 DNA sequence: TGTGCCAGCAGCCCAGGACAGGGCCCCCGGGAGACCCAGTACTTC. Protein sequence: CASSPGQGPRETQYF.

Here the CDR3 DNA reads TGTGCCAGCAGCCCACTTACGACTAGCGGGAGTATCTACGAGCAGTACTTC. It translates to CASSPLTTSGSIYEQYF. The genes are TRBV14 and TRBJ2-7, with 12 bases lining up with TRBD2. The CDR3 spans 17 residues. The trim removed 4 bases at V and 3 bases at J, leaving 10 bases unmatched. Germline values: CDR1 SGHDN, CDR2 FVKESK. Full variable domain (remainder filled in from reference TRBV14 and TRBJ2-7): EAGVTQFPSHSVIEKGQTVTLRCDPISGHDNLYWYRRVMGKEIKFLLHFVKESKQDESGMPNNRFLAERTGGTYSTLKVQPAELEDSGVYFCASSPLTTSGSIYEQYFGPGTRLTVT.

This chain uses TRBV28 with TRBJ1-5; 9 positions match TRBD1. CDR1 MDHEN and CDR2 SYDVKM come from the germline V gene. The J segment lost 1 base and the V segment lost 4 bases, leaving 2 bases of the junction unmatched. The CDR3 runs to 15 residues. CDR3 protein: CASSSGQGSNQPQHF. CDR3 nucleotides: TGTGCCAGCAGTTCAGGACAGGGGAGCAATCAGCCCCAGCATTTT.

The genes are TRBV13 and TRBJ2-7, with 9 bases lining up with TRBD2. The CDR3 extends over 16 amino acids. Germline values: CDR1 PRHDT, CDR2 FYEKMQ (reference sequence). V lost 4 bases to trimming and J lost 0 bases; unmatched junction nucleotides: 7. The CDR3 sequence is CASSSKRLAASYEQYF. For the CDR3, the DNA is TGTGCCAGCAGCTCCAAGAGACTAGCGGCCTCCTACGAGCAGTACTTC.